This T cell receptor (beta chain) originates from a study of human T cells and chemical hapten exposure (dated by TCRdb to 2020 to 2022). About the study as a whole: For sensitization, 2% DPC in acetone was applied to a roughly 2 cm by roughly 2 cm area of upper inner arm skin. Throughout the approximately 25-week study period, patients were also given weekly therapeutic DPC doses on the scalp. Patch testing on the upper back used Finn chambers containing 0.01% DPC, with scoring done after 6 days according to International Contact Dermatitis Research Group standards. The patient cohort, mostly female, included alopecia areata with under or over 50% scalp involvement, alopecia totalis and alopecia universalis. Libraries were combined into a pool for sequencing, and differences in TCR yield between samples came mainly from small differences in library volumes within the pool. Peripheral blood TCR repertoire changes were tracked in vivo in alopecia patients during primary and secondary sensitization to the hapten diphenylcyclopropenone (DPC). Blood samples were taken from patients before sensitization (week 0) and then at 2, 6 and about 24 weeks after DPC sensitization. Blood for TCR sequencing was provided by twenty-nine alopecia patients at one to four time points (pre-sensitization, 2, 6 and 24 weeks). The paper as a whole reports these results and caveats: Alopecia, a presumed autoimmune disease, was present in all patients, so the immune response of the patients might differ from that of healthy individuals. Compared with pre-sensitization or healthy control sets, expanded TCRs formed significantly more large CDR3 similarity clusters, which is consistent with antigen-driven responses. DPC sensitization did not change the number of TCRs with a frequency above 1 in 1000, and there was no evidence of changes in global repertoire structure. A positive correlation was found between the number of PT1 expanded TCRs and patch test score, with significance reached at thresholds 8, 16 and 32 but not 4. After repeated subsampling, the strength of the expansion versus patch-test correlation and the threshold at which it became significant changed.

Deletion took 1 base off V and 1 base off J, with a span of 9 bases between the germline ends. Spanning cysteine to phenylalanine, the CDR3 consists of 14 amino acids. Left in the record is the CDR3 DNA by itself, 42 bases read in frame from the first base. According to the germline V gene (reference sequence), CDR1 reads DFQATT and CDR2 reads SNEGSKA. According to the study, the label for this sample's time point signals: patch test 1, 2 weeks after DPC sensitization. Interpreted using the paper, the treatment or condition label stands for: therapeutic diphenylcyclopropenone sensitization with weekly scalp DPC. At each patch-test visit, blood was drawn before the patch test was applied. Eligible patients were aged 18 to 70, diagnosed with alopecia, deemed suitable for DPC therapy, and excluded if pregnant. Total RNA was isolated from unfractionated whole blood collected in Tempus Blood RNA tubes.

About this clonotype: It has no known antigen specificity. One base away there is no much larger clone; base qualities are not given.

Library prep was done by RACE. The instrument given in TCRdb is NextSeq 500. Library preparation attached unique molecular identifiers to individual cDNA molecules for quantitative, reproducible TCR counting. From each blood RNA sample, both TCR alpha and TCR beta chains were sequenced. The original methods were these. Samples had a median of roughly 91,000 TCRs, with a range from about 20,000 to 690,600. V, J and CDR3 annotation of the TCR reads was performed with the Decombinator software suite. For PS versus PT1 abundance plots, all samples were subsampled to the same number of TCRs (28,000). TCRs were defined as expanded if absent before sensitization and observed at least eight times at the 2-week time point. Starting from the raw public reads, TCRdb applied fastp trimming at Q25, assembled clones with MiXCR and retained in-frame beta chains. Each entry merges the rows of one CDR3 protein and shows their most common DNA and genes. What appears here as the V and J calls and clone size reflects TCRdb's work, not the paper's. For this sample there are roughly 100,000 distinct CDR3 sequences; 11% appear just once. The biggest ten clones account for roughly 3.5% of the sample.

The input for sequencing was whole blood, taken in connection with sensitization to the hapten diphenylcyclopropenone (DPC). The sequence was collected from a woman in her 40s with alopecia areata. Some clones in this sample may be carry-over from other donors' samples. The chain links TRBV20-1 with TRBJ2-3; the D assignment is uncertain and may be TRBD1 or TRBD2, with 5 bases supporting each. The CDR3 amino acid sequence is: CSARVTGRTDTQYF. Here is the DNA: TGCAGTGCTAGAGTGACGGGACGCACAGATACGCAGTATTTT.